The entry below gives a single T cell receptor beta chain sequence along with its context. This clone's antigen is unknown. It has no much larger one-base neighbor in the sample; base qualities were not kept. These data originate in a study of blood T cell repertoires in COVID-19 (dated by TCRdb to about 2020). With respect to the entire study: Samples from collaborators originated in the United States, Italy and Spain and spanned both the acute and convalescent phases of COVID-19. The prospective study material was composed of cDNA or gDNA derived from T cells, B-cell-depleted T cells, or PBMCs. Deeply sampled blood TCRbeta repertoires from subjects exposed to, actively infected with, or recovered from COVID-19 were included in the dataset. A freely available public database, intended as a resource for researchers studying the immune response to SARS-CoV-2, is where the repertoires were released. The samples were drawn from two sources: the first 160 participants of the ongoing ImmuneRACE study, and 1,000 to 1,500 subjects contributed by 6 global collaborators. The sample metadata nearly always contained a de-identified subject ID, COVID-19 status, age in years and sex. HLA class I and class II types, where available, came from metadata supplied by the sample provider rather than from assay-based typing. What the research found in general, with its limitations: Clinical and demographic metadata were provided uncurated, with the amount varying by source and participant.

Each collaborating institution followed its own protocols to collect whole blood in K2EDTA tubes. For TCRbeta analysis, collaborators shipped samples in one of three forms: frozen whole blood, isolated PBMCs, or DNA extracted from either of those sample types. TCRbeta CDR3 regions were amplified from genomic DNA using the immunoSEQ Assay, a bias-controlled multiplex PCR. Per the authors' processing: Within the assay, amplification of reference gene primers was used to estimate how many nucleated cells each sample contained. To quantify the absolute abundance of each unique TCRbeta CDR3 rearrangement, sequence reads were collapsed and filtered. Productive Simpson clonality was computed per sample as the square root of Simpson's diversity index over productive rearrangements. TCRdb retrieved this table from immuneACCESS and kept in-frame rearrangements only. Not all clones are present; in checked studies, unresolved V genes account for under half, and no reason is known for the remainder. That table supplies the V and J calls and clone size; D and trimming were determined from the DNA. The sample yields fewer than 200,000 clones; around 83% were counted once. The top ten clones comprise 1.5% of the sample.

V loses 2 bases of germline sequence and J loses 6 bases, and the interval between the two ends is 17 bases. The CDR3 covers 16 residues, taking in both the cysteine and the phenylalanine. Only CDR3 DNA remains: 48 bases, in frame from the first base. CDR1 and CDR2 are read off the germline V gene (reference sequence) as LNHDA and SQIVND. The clonotype comes from a human donor in a cohort sampled during active COVID-19. The sample was peripheral blood. The chain was built from TRBV19 and TRBJ2-1; the D gene is perhaps TRBD1, on 5 matching bases. The DNA sequence follows: TGTGCCAGTAGTATAAGGCTAGGGGTTAGTGGCAATGAGCAGTTCTTC. It is translated as CASSIRLGVSGNEQFF. The reference TRBV19 and TRBJ2-1 proteins fill in what lies around the CDR3, so the full variable domain reads DGGITQSPKYLFRKEGQNVTLSCEQNLNHDAMYWYRQDPGQGLRLIYYSQIVNDFQKGDIAEGYSVSREKKESFPLTVTSAQKNPTAFYLCASSIRLGVSGNEQFFGPGTRLTVL.